Listed below are T cell receptor beta chains from one sample, sequenced in a study of blood T cell repertoires in COVID-19. Profiling relied on immunoSEQ multiplex PCR, and the TCRdb table lists in-frame clones only, not all of them. The table includes some 140,000 clones, approximately 88% detected once. Sample: PBMCs or T cells enriched from blood (not recorded which). The receptor source for this set is a middle-aged man with acute COVID-19. CDR3s include the opening cysteine and the closing phenylalanine or tryptophan. The D gene is left open where the match is weak. A clone size is listed for some rows: how often the clone was seen (once, few, many), or a class if it is expanded.

j_call clone_size v_call d_call cdr3_aa cdr3_nt
TRBJ2-2 . TRBV5-6 . CASSPTRNTGELFF TGTGCCAGCAGCCCTACTAGAAACACCGGGGAGCTGTTTTTT
TRBJ1-1 once TRBV5-1 . CASSPQGMSGTEAFF TGCGCCAGCAGCCCACAGGGTATGAGCGGCACTGAAGCTTTCTTT
TRBJ1-4 . TRBV5-1 . CASSLEGTTNEKLFF TGCGCCAGCAGCTTGGAGGGGACAACTAATGAAAAACTGTTTTTT
TRBJ1-1 . TRBV7-2 . CASSLNSGENTEAFF TGTGCCAGCAGCTTAAATTCCGGGGAGAACACTGAAGCTTTCTTT
TRBJ1-2 . TRBV12-3/TRBV12-4 . CASSLTMDGYTF TGTGCCAGCAGTTTGACTATGGACGGCTACACCTTC
TRBJ2-5 . TRBV5-1 TRBD2 CASSYSGDQETQYF TGCGCCAGCAGCTACAGCGGGGATCAAGAGACCCAGTACTTC
TRBJ1-4 . TRBV14 TRBD1 CASSQSAYQGGKLFF TGTGCCAGCAGCCAAAGCGCTTACCAGGGGGGAAAACTGTTTTTT
TRBJ1-5 . TRBV4-3 . CASSQDLTGKSSNQPQHF TGCGCCAGCAGCCAAGACCTTACAGGGAAATCGAGCAATCAGCCCCAGCATTTT
TRBJ1-6 . TRBV28 . CASSTQGGVYNSPLHF TGTGCCAGCAGTACCCAGGGTGGGGTCTACAATTCACCCCTCCACTTT
TRBJ2-7 . TRBV5-1 . CASSIQTGGVEQYF TGCGCCAGCAGCATCCAAACCGGAGGGGTCGAGCAGTACTTC
TRBJ1-2 once TRBV5-4 TRBD1 CASRSPGQINYGYTF TGTGCCAGCAGGTCTCCGGGACAGATTAACTATGGCTACACCTTC
TRBJ1-1 . TRBV18 . CASSPSWNTEAFF TGTGCCAGCTCACCATCATGGAACACTGAAGCTTTCTTT
TRBJ1-6 once TRBV6-5 TRBD1 CASRQGTGSSPLHF TGTGCCAGCAGACAAGGGACAGGATCATCACCCCTCCACTTT
TRBJ1-1 few TRBV29-1 TRBD1 CSAVTGDTEAFF TGCAGCGCTGTGACAGGGGACACTGAAGCTTTCTTT
TRBJ1-6 . TRBV5-1 TRBD1 CASSFGAGGGQGNSPLHF TGCGCCAGCAGCTTCGGTGCAGGAGGTGGACAGGGGAATTCACCCCTCCACTTT
TRBJ2-7 . TRBV2 . CASFQGSYEQYF TGTGCCAGCTTCCAGGGTAGCTACGAGCAGTACTTC
TRBJ2-7 . TRBV2 TRBD1 CASTQTGGQEQYF TGTGCCAGCACCCAGACAGGGGGGCAAGAGCAGTACTTC
TRBJ2-2 . TRBV12-5 . CASGLDGGGELFF TGTGCTAGTGGTTTGGATGGCGGGGGGGAGCTGTTTTTT
TRBJ2-1 . TRBV18 TRBD1 CASSSTRGTGVYNEQFF TGTGCCAGCTCATCAACGCGAGGGACAGGGGTCTACAATGAGCAGTTCTTC